The entry below describes one T cell receptor (beta chain). The antigen it binds to is not known. Base qualities were left out, and no much larger clone turns up one base away. In the prospective study, participants were about 18 to 100 years old, resided in about 25 geographic areas of the United States, and were enrolled through a virtual design. Cohort assignment in the prospective study relied on participant-reported clinical history from a screening survey and a study questionnaire. ImmuneRACE Cohort 3 recovered participants were defined by two consecutive negative NP/OP PCR tests, healthcare professional clearance, or symptom resolution. In the prospective study, whole blood, serum and a nasopharyngeal or oropharyngeal swab were collected from each participant by mobile phlebotomists. Prospective study participants could optionally give additional blood draws and questionnaires over a roughly 2-month period. Blood samples from the prospective study were shipped frozen or at room temperature prior to DNA extraction.

The sample originates from a study of blood T cell repertoires in COVID-19 (TCRdb year 2020). Some background on the complete study: Samples from collaborators originated in the United States, Italy and Spain and spanned both the acute and convalescent phases of COVID-19. The prospective study material was composed of cDNA or gDNA derived from T cells, B-cell-depleted T cells, or PBMCs. Samples were obtained from the ongoing ImmuneRACE study (first 160 participants) and from 1,200 or so subjects provided by 6 global collaborators. A de-identified subject ID, COVID-19 status, age in years and sex were almost always included in the sample metadata. Where available, HLA class I and class II types were obtained from metadata supplied by the sample provider rather than from assay-based typing. A freely available public database, intended as a resource for researchers studying the immune response to SARS-CoV-2, is where the repertoires were released. The dataset comprised deeply sampled blood TCRbeta repertoires from subjects exposed to, actively infected with, or recovered from COVID-19.

Broad study findings and their caveats: The quantity of clinical and demographic metadata differed by source and by participant and was supplied without curation.

The immunoSEQ Assay, a bias-controlled multiplex PCR, was used to amplify TCRbeta CDR3 regions from genomic DNA. The published analysis was carried out like this. The number of nucleated cells in each sample was estimated by amplification of reference gene primers within the assay. To quantify the absolute abundance of each unique TCRbeta CDR3 rearrangement, sequence reads were collapsed and filtered. For each sample, productive Simpson clonality was calculated as the square root of Simpson's diversity index over productive rearrangements. The immuneACCESS repertoire file appears here via TCRdb, limited to in-frame rearrangements. These files lack a portion of the clones; in checked studies, under half of the deficit traces to unresolved V genes, and the cause of the others is not known. V, J and clone size derive from that table, while D and trimming were established from the DNA sequence. Within this sample are under 500,000 clones, with approximately 90% of them counted one time only. The ten top clones hold around 1.1% of the sample.

The sequence derives from a man aged 25-45 years who had recovered from COVID-19. Sequenced: PBMCs or T cells enriched from blood (not recorded which).

The CDR3 corresponds to CASSQDPGAQDNEQFF. The nucleotide sequence is given as TGCGCCAGCAGCCAAGACCCTGGGGCCCAAGACAATGAGCAGTTCTTC. The sequence links TRBV4-1 to TRBJ2-1; the D gene is possibly TRBD1, with 5 bases matching. CDR1 MGHRA and CDR2 YSYEKL were looked up in the germline V gene. The CDR3 goes from the cysteine to the phenylalanine over 16 residues. This entry keeps only the CDR3 DNA: 48 bases, framed from base 1. The V and J ends are trimmed by 0 bases and 5 bases, leaving 14 bases between them.